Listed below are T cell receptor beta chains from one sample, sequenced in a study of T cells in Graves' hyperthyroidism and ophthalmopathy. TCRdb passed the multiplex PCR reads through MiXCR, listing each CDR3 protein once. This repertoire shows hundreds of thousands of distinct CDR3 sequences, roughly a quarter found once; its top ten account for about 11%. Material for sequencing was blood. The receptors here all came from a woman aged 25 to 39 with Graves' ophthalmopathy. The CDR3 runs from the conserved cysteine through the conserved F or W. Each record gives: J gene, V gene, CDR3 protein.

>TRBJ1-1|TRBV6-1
CASSVGRGYYMNTEAFF
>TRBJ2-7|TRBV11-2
CASSLVSKRPYEQYF
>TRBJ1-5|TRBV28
CASSLLLQPQHF
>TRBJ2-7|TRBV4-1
CASSQGAGNTYEQYF
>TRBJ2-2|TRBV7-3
CASSSGTRTATGELFF
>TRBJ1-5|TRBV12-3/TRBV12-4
CASGAGTGNQPQHF
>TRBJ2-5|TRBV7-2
CASRHTVTQETQYF
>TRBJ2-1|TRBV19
CASSVSGVGSYNEQFF
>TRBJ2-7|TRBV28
CASTIVGRSYEQYF
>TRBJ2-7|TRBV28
CAASSEVNYEQYF
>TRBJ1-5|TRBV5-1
CASRPGTVDQPQHF
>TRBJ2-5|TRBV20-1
CSARSLAGGGEETQYF
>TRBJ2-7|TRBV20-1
CSATRTSGGNEQYF
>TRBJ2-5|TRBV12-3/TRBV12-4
CASNPGGGQETQYF
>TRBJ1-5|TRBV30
CAWSVHSNQPQHF
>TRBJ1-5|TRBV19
CASRQGIYQPQHF
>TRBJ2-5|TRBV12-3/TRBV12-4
CASSTTSGGWETQYF
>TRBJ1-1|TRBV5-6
CASSPGTGGDGTEAFF
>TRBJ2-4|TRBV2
CASSPPGEQNIQYF
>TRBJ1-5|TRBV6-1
CASRDPGLNSNQPQHF
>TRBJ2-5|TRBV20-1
CSARVARGETQYF
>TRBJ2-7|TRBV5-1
CASSWTGGTSYEQYF
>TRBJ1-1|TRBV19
CASSPRETNTEAFF
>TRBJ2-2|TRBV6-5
CASTSPGLLTGELFF
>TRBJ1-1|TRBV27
CASGYQGGNTEAFF
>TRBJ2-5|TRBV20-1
CSARGGQQETQYF
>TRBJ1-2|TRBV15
CATSRDRGRGYGYTF
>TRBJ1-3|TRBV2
CASSGLQGNTIYF
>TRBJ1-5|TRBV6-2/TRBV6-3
CASARQGDGQPQHF
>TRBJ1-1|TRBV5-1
CASSRTTDRMNTEAFF
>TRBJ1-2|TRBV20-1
CSARERTAGYTF
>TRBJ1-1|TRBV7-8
CASSLIRGGNTEAFF
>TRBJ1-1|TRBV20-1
CSAREDHNTEAFF
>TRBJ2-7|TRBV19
CASSIVPLSEQYF
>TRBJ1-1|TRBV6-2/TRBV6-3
CASSYSGRASEAFF
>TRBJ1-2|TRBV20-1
CSARDSSDSNYGYTF
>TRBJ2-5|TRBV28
CASKDRGQETQYF
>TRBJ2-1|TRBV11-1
CASSGFPGQSRQFF
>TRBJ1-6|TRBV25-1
CASSDDSSMATLHF
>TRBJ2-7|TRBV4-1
CASSQARPGSSYEQYF
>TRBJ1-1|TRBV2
CAISGGERTEAFF
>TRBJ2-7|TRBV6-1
CASGPGEAYEQYF
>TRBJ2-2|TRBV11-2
CASSPGQSGKLFF
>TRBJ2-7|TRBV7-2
CASSWRGLAPKEQYF
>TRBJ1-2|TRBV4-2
CASRDSGYGYTF
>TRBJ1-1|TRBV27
CASSLHGQGQTEAFF
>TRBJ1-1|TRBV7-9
CASNRGVANTEACF
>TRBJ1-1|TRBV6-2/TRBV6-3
CASSYTTQMNTEAFF
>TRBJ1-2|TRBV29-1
CSVERTGGYGYTF
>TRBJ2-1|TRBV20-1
CSASGQIEQFF
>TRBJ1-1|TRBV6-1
CASRRQGSQNTEAFF
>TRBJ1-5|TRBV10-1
CASSESEDQPQHF
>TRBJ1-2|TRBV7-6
CASSPGSYGYTF
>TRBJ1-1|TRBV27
CASSSYVGGATEAFF
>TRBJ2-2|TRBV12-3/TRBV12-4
CASSPLGDDTGELFF
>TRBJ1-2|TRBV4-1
CASSQTGMGYTF
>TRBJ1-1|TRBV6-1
CASSGRTANTEAFF
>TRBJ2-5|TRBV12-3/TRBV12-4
CASSLLDGGQETQYF
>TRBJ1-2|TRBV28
CASTATVNYGYTF
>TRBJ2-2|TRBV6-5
CASSYGGGLAPTGELFF